This passage covers 27 T cell receptor beta chains from one sample sequenced in a study of T cell repertoires in cytomegalovirus infection. Each CDR3 protein gets one entry after TCRdb re-called the reads with MiXCR. This table has some 62,000 distinct CDR3 sequences, around 20% appearing once. No antigen is known for these receptors. The sequencing here drew on CD8+ T cells from cultured PBMCs, taken from culture after CMV antigen stimulation. These receptors came from a human donor in good health (CMV status not recorded). Some clones in this sample may be carry-over from other donors' samples.

The rearrangement joins TRBV7-9 to TRBJ1-3, with D tentatively TRBD1 (5 bases). The V and J ends lost 1 base and 3 bases respectively, with 13 bases between them. There are 16 residues in the CDR3. From germline, CDR1 is SEHNR and CDR2 FQNEAQ (reference sequence). The CDR3 is CASSLVRGDDGNTIYF. The CDR3 DNA reads as TGTGCCAGCAGCTTAGTAAGGGGCGATGATGGAAACACCATATATTTT.

V gene TRBV6-2 or TRBV6-3 combines with J gene TRBJ1-6; D is possibly TRBD1 (5 bases). The length of the CDR3 is 11 residues. Trimming pared 7 bases from V and 15 bases from J, leaving 13 bases between. Germline CDR1 MNHEY, CDR2 SVGEGT. In nucleotides, the CDR3 is TGTGCCAGCATGGGGGTCAAGGTCCTCCACTTT. Translated: CASMGVKVLHF.

This clonotype was picked up a small number of times. This chain joins TRBV10-2 and TRBJ1-1, with D maybe TRBD1 (5 bases). V was clipped by 5 bases and J by 1 base, with 11 bases between them. Per germline, CDR1 WSHSY and CDR2 SAAADI. CDR3 length: 14 amino acids. CDR3 loop: CASSLDSGNTEAFF. Here the CDR3 DNA reads TGCGCCAGCAGTCTCGACAGCGGGAACACTGAAGCTTTCTTT.

This clonotype has just a few counts. This chain uses TRBV4-3 with TRBJ1-1; no definite D call. This CDR3 contains 15 residues. Trimming cost V 2 bases and J 1 base, with 11 bases left between them. Germline CDR1 and CDR2: LGHNA and YSLEER. The CDR3, as DNA: TGCGCCAGCAGCCAAACGGGTGAATGGAACACTGAAGCTTTCTTT. Translated, it gives CASSQTGEWNTEAFF.

Only a few counts were recorded for this clonotype. The genes are TRBV7-8 and TRBJ1-1; maybe TRBD1 (6 bases). Trimming removed 5 bases at V and 3 bases at J, with 19 bases between. Germline lookup yields CDR1 SGHVS and CDR2 FQNEAQ. CDR3 size: 16 residues. The DNA for the CDR3 is TGTGCCAGCAGCCCATCCTCAGGGGTGAGGGACACTGAAGCTTTCTTT. Translating gives CASSPSSGVRDTEAFF. The entire variable domain, with the rest obtained from reference TRBV7-8 and TRBJ1-1, is as follows: GAGVSQSPRYKVAKRGQDVALRCDPISGHVSLFWYQQALGQGPEFLTYFQNEAQLDKSGLPSDRFFAERPEGSVSTLKIQRTQQEDSAVYLCASSPSSGVRDTEAFFGQGTRLTVV.

This clonotype has a count of ten or more. The rearrangement joins TRBV28 to TRBJ1-1; D perhaps matches TRBD1 (5 bases). The CDR3 runs 15 residues. Per germline, CDR1 MDHEN and CDR2 SYDVKM. Trimming took off 2 bases at V and 0 bases at J, with 10 bases between the two ends. Here the CDR3 reads CASSLMRGLNTEAFF. The CDR3 nucleotides read TGTGCCAGCAGTTTAATGAGGGGACTGAACACTGAAGCTTTCTTT.

The chain recombines TRBV24-1 with TRBJ1-1; the match to TRBD1 covers 7 bases. The CDR3 runs to 13 residues. J gave up 5 bases and V 3 bases, and 2 bases lay outside the gene matches. Germline V lookup: CDR1 KGHDR, CDR2 SFDVKD. The CDR3 sequence: CATSDRRGTEAFF. The CDR3 DNA reads as TGTGCCACCAGTGATCGCAGGGGGACTGAAGCTTTCTTT.

The rearrangement uses TRBV7-9 and TRBJ2-1; D assignment may be TRBD1 or TRBD2 (5 bases each). V shed 6 bases and J shed 0 bases, with 12 bases lying between them. Germline V gives CDR1 SEHNR, CDR2 FQNEAQ (reference sequence). The CDR3 totals 15 residues. The CDR3 sequence is CASRQRGGSYNEQFF. The CDR3, as DNA: TGTGCCAGCAGACAGCGTGGGGGCTCCTACAATGAGCAGTTCTTC.

The V gene is TRBV7-8, the J gene TRBJ2-5, with D perhaps TRBD2 (5 bases). CDR1 and CDR2 from the germline V gene are SGHVS and FQNEAQ. V lost 2 bases to trimming and J lost 4 bases, with 17 bases between them. This CDR3 is 16 amino acids long. CDR3 nucleotides: TGTGCCAGCAGCTTACCTCTAACCGGGGAAGGAGAGACCCAGTACTTC. Protein product: CASSLPLTGEGETQYF.

There are a few counts of this clonotype. This chain connects TRBV11-2 to TRBJ2-5; 7 bases line up with TRBD1. In germline, CDR1 is SGHAT, CDR2 FQNNGV. V was pared by 5 bases and J by 2 bases, with 8 bases of the junction left unmatched. The CDR3 length is 15 residues. Written as DNA, the CDR3 is TGTGCCAGCAGCCACACACACAGGGGACAAGAGACCCAGTACTTC. It specifies CASSHTHRGQETQYF.

This chain connects TRBV7-2 to TRBJ2-3; D remains ambiguous. V was shortened by 1 base and J by 1 base, with 9 bases between the two germline ends. The CDR3 consists of 15 residues. The germline V gene encodes CDR1 SGHTA and CDR2 FQGNSA. The CDR3 coding sequence is TGTGCCAGCAGCTTAGACTGGCAGCGCACAGATACGCAGTATTTT. Translation gives CASSLDWQRTDTQYF. The whole variable domain, filled in from reference TRBV7-2 and TRBJ2-3, reads GAGVSQSPSNKVTEKGKDVELRCDPISGHTALYWYRQSLGQGLEFLIYFQGNSAPDKSGLPSDRFSAERTGGSVSTLTIQRTQQEDSAVYLCASSLDWQRTDTQYFGPGTRLTVL.

The chain combines TRBV7-3 with TRBJ2-7; the match to TRBD1 covers 8 bases. J was trimmed by 4 bases and V by 2 bases; bases with no gene match: 7. This CDR3 region has 15 residues. Looked up from germline, CDR1 is SGHTA and CDR2 is FQGTGA. The CDR3 reads CASSLWSGGGYEQYF. The CDR3 nucleotides are TGTGCCAGCAGCTTATGGTCAGGGGGCGGGTACGAGCAGTACTTC.

The chain joins TRBV7-6 to TRBJ2-3, with TRBD2 matching 16 bases. Trimming at V came to 8 bases and at J to 4 bases, leaving 9 bases not matched to a gene. The germline V gene has CDR1 SGHVS and CDR2 FNYEAQ. CDR3 length equals 17 residues. The CDR3 sequence: CASGTSGGALMSDTQYF. For the CDR3, the DNA is TGTGCCAGCGGGACTAGCGGGGGGGCCCTTATGTCAGATACGCAGTATTTT.

About this clonotype itself: The CDR3 does not close with the conserved phenylalanine or tryptophan, likely indicating a read error. The rearrangement uses TRBV27 and TRBJ1-2, with D maybe TRBD1 (5 bases). Germline lookup yields CDR1 MNHEY and CDR2 SMNVEV (reference sequence). The CDR3 contains 16 residues. Deletions cut 7 bases from V and 7 bases from J, with 25 bases between. The CDR3 loop is CASTREPGQGLFGYTL. As DNA, the CDR3 is TGTGCCAGCACCCGTGAACCCGGACAAGGTCTATTTGGCTACACCTTA.

The chain employs TRBV6-2 or TRBV6-3 and TRBJ1-1; D remains ambiguous. Per the germline V gene, CDR1 is MNHEY and CDR2 is SVGEGT. Trimming pared 4 bases from V and 10 bases from J, leaving 16 bases between. This CDR3 has 13 residues. The CDR3 region is CASSSTTRRGAFF. Here the CDR3 DNA reads TGTGCCAGCAGTTCCACGACCCGGCGGGGAGCTTTCTTT.

The chain couples TRBV9 to TRBJ2-1, with 10 positions matching TRBD2. Germline V CDR1 and CDR2: SGDLS, YYNGEE. J was trimmed by 4 bases and V by 2 bases; bases with no gene match: 3. This CDR3 is built from 15 residues. The CDR3 nucleotides read TGTGCCAGCAGCGTCGGACTAGCGGAATACAATGAGCAGTTCTTC. Protein sequence: CASSVGLAEYNEQFF.

The chain joins TRBV11-2 to TRBJ2-3, with D perhaps matching TRBD1 or TRBD2 (6 bases each). Trimming took off 3 bases at V and 1 base at J, with 11 bases between the two ends. Per the germline V gene, CDR1 is SGHAT and CDR2 is FQNNGV. The CDR3 has 15 amino acids. The CDR3 protein is CASSFGGMGTDTQYF. DNA for the CDR3: TGTGCCAGCAGCTTCGGGGGCATGGGCACAGATACGCAGTATTTT.

The chain has TRBV6-1 and TRBJ1-3; 9 positions agree with TRBD1. The CDR3 is made up of 16 amino acids. V shed 8 bases, J shed 0 bases, and the junction held 8 bases outside the gene matches. The germline gives CDR1 MNHNS, CDR2 SASEGT. In nucleotides, the CDR3 is TGTGCCAGCTGGGACAGGGTGTTCAGCTCTGGAAACACCATATATTTT. Residues: CASWDRVFSSGNTIYF.

The chain recombines TRBV19 with TRBJ2-7; D is unclear. This CDR3 region has 14 residues. CDR1 LNHDA and CDR2 SQIVND come from the germline V gene (reference sequence). Trimming cost V 3 bases and J 2 bases, with 11 bases left between them. CDR3 in amino acids: CASSISPGTYEQYF. The CDR3, as DNA: TGTGCCAGTAGTATTTCCCCAGGCACCTACGAGCAGTACTTC.

This chain connects TRBV4-1 to TRBJ2-5; possible D gene TRBD1, 5 bases. Germline V gene data show CDR1 as MGHRA and CDR2 as YSYEKL. The CDR3 contains 14 residues. Trimming removed 1 base at V and 2 bases at J, with 8 bases between. CDR3 DNA sequence: TGCGCCAGCAGCCAAGGGACACGGCAAGAGACCCAGTACTTC. It codes for CASSQGTRQETQYF.

The V call is TRBV4-3, the J call TRBJ2-3; 7 positions agree with TRBD2. The germline CDR1 and CDR2 sequences are LGHNA and YSLEER. The trim removed 1 base at V and 0 bases at J, leaving 1 base unmatched. The CDR3 covers 15 residues. DNA of the CDR3: TGCGCCAGCAGCCAAGGACTAGCTAGCACAGATACGCAGTATTTT. It yields the protein CASSQGLASTDTQYF.

This rearrangement joins TRBV30 to TRBJ2-2; 7 nucleotides match TRBD2. V shed 2 bases, J shed 5 bases, and the junction held 8 bases outside the gene matches. The CDR3 has 15 residues. The germline CDR1 and CDR2 sequences are GTSNPN and SVGIG (reference sequence). The CDR3 here is CAWSSLTSETGELFF. CDR3 coding DNA: TGTGCCTGGAGTTCCTTAACTAGCGAAACCGGGGAGCTGTTTTTT.

This chain joins TRBV7-2 and TRBJ1-1; D is unresolved. Germline values: CDR1 SGHTA, CDR2 FQGNSA. Trimming left V 2 bases short and J 6 bases short, with 10 bases between. The CDR3 has 13 residues. CDR3 sequence reads: CASSLIMAAEAFF. The CDR3 DNA reads TGTGCCAGCAGCTTAATCATGGCAGCTGAAGCTTTCTTT. The full variable domain, completed using reference TRBV7-2 and TRBJ1-1, is GAGVSQSPSNKVTEKGKDVELRCDPISGHTALYWYRQSLGQGLEFLIYFQGNSAPDKSGLPSDRFSAERTGGSVSTLTIQRTQQEDSAVYLCASSLIMAAEAFFGQGTRLTVV.

This clonotype was picked up a small number of times. V is TRBV7-9 and J is TRBJ1-6; no firm D call. The CDR3 spans 13 residues. The V and J ends lost 5 bases and 10 bases respectively, with 12 bases between them. The V gene's germline CDR1 is SEHNR and CDR2 FQNEAQ (reference sequence). The DNA for the CDR3 is TGTGCCAGCAGCCCTGGCCTCGGGTCACCCCTCCACTTT. It is translated as CASSPGLGSPLHF.

In this sample, this clonotype turned up many times. This sequence joins TRBV7-2 and TRBJ1-1; no firm D call. The CDR3 totals 15 residues. Trimming pared 5 bases from V and 4 bases from J, leaving 17 bases between. The germline gives CDR1 SGHTA, CDR2 FQGNSA. The CDR3 region has the DNA TGTGCCAGCAGCCCACGGGCCCGGGCGGTCACTGAAGCTTTCTTT. As protein: CASSPRARAVTEAFF.

The CDR3 sequence is CASQTASNTEAFF. Written as DNA, the CDR3 is TGTGCCAGTCAGACAGCTTCGAACACTGAAGCTTTCTTT. This sequence joins TRBV19 and TRBJ1-1, with D possibly TRBD1 on 5 matching bases. V was clipped by 8 bases and J by 1 base, with 11 bases between them. Germline V gene data show CDR1 as LNHDA and CDR2 as SQIVND (reference sequence). This CDR3 has 13 residues.

The genes are TRBV4-1 and TRBJ2-7, with no clear D. Germline loops: CDR1 MGHRA, CDR2 YSYEKL. CDR3 length: 15 amino acids. The V end lost 0 bases, the J end lost 3 bases, and 12 bases lay between the germline ends. Here the CDR3 DNA reads TGCGCCAGCAGCCAAGATCCCGGCCCATACTACGAGCAGTACTTC. Translation gives CASSQDPGPYYEQYF.